The 15 T cell receptor beta chains given below trace back to one sample, sequenced in a study of T cell changes during pregnancy in multiple sclerosis. The data were produced by immunoSEQ multiplex PCR, yet TCRdb's version contains in-frame clones alone and is incomplete. The sample lists some 60,000 clones, more than 85% occurring once. The specimen comprised peripheral blood, sampled before pregnancy. The source is a female donor with multiple sclerosis, enrolled in a pregnancy study.

The genes are TRBV7-9 and TRBJ2-7; the match to TRBD1 covers 7 bases. The CDR3 extends over 12 amino acids. Trimming cost V 5 bases and J 4 bases; bases outside gene matches: 2. Germline-derived CDR1 and CDR2 are SEHNR and FQNEAQ (reference sequence). The CDR3 DNA sequence: TGTGCCAGCAGCCCGACAGGGTACGAGCAGTACTTC. Translation: CASSPTGYEQYF.

The V gene is TRBV19, the J gene TRBJ2-7; possibly TRBD1 for D (6 bases). This CDR3 is 13 amino acids long. Trimming removed 4 bases at V and 4 bases at J, with 11 bases between. Per germline, CDR1 LNHDA and CDR2 SQIVND (reference sequence). The CDR3 DNA follows: TGTGCCAGTAGTAAGGGGGTATGGTACGAGCAGTACTTC. Translation: CASSKGVWYEQYF. Using reference TRBV19 and TRBJ2-7 for the parts outside the CDR3, the full variable domain is DGGITQSPKYLFRKEGQNVTLSCEQNLNHDAMYWYRQDPGQGLRLIYYSQIVNDFQKGDIAEGYSVSREKKESFPLTVTSAQKNPTAFYLCASSKGVWYEQYFGPGTRLTVT.

The rearrangement joins TRBV12-5 to TRBJ1-6, with TRBD1 identical over 9 bases. The CDR3 is 14 amino acids. Germline V gene lookup returns CDR1 LGHNT and CDR2 FRNRAP. The J segment lost 7 bases and the V segment lost 5 bases, leaving 3 bases of the junction unmatched. CDR3 DNA sequence: TGTGCTAGTGGTCTGGACAGGGGCAATTCACCCCTCCACTTT. Translation: CASGLDRGNSPLHF.

This clone was counted a single time. V usage is TRBV7-3 and J usage is TRBJ2-3; maybe TRBD2 (5 bases). V was cut by 5 bases and J by 4 bases, with 13 bases left in between. The CDR3 covers 14 residues. The germline V gene has CDR1 SGHTA and CDR2 FQGTGA. As DNA, the CDR3 is TGTGCCAGCAGCCACCGAGGGTGGGCAGATACGCAGTATTTT. Protein sequence: CASSHRGWADTQYF.

This clone has a single count. This chain links TRBV9 with TRBJ1-2; 7 bases map to TRBD1. Germline values: CDR1 SGDLS, CDR2 YYNGEE. The CDR3 consists of 15 residues. The trim removed 3 bases at V and 7 bases at J, leaving 12 bases unmatched. The CDR3 DNA is TGTGCCAGCAGCGCCCTGTCGGGACAGAGTCTTGGCTACACCTTC. This sequence encodes CASSALSGQSLGYTF.

The chain uses TRBV27 and TRBJ1-4; possible D gene TRBD1, 6 bases. The CDR3 runs to 17 residues. Germline assignment: CDR1 MNHEY and CDR2 SMNVEV (reference sequence). Trimming took 1 base from V and 7 from J, leaving 19 bases between them. In DNA form, the CDR3 reads TGTGCCAGCAGTTTATATTTTCGGGGGGGCGCAGGTGAAAAACTGTTTTTT. Protein product: CASSLYFRGGAGEKLFF.

The rearrangement uses TRBV18 and TRBJ2-2; no clear D gene. Trimming took 6 bases from V and 1 from J, leaving 12 bases between them. This CDR3 has 15 amino acids. CDR1 KGHSH and CDR2 LQKENI come from the germline V gene. The CDR3 sequence: CASSGTRLNTGELFF. CDR3 DNA: TGTGCCAGCTCGGGTACCAGGCTGAACACCGGGGAGCTGTTTTTT.

The V and J genes are TRBV10-3 and TRBJ2-3, with D possibly TRBD2 on 6 matching bases. V gave up 6 bases and J gave up 3 bases, with 16 bases separating them. CDR1 is ENHRY and CDR2 is SYGVKD in the germline V gene. The CDR3 has 15 amino acids. CDR3 bases: TGTGCCATCAGGGGACTTGAAGAAAGAACAGATACGCAGTATTTT. Translating gives CAIRGLEERTDTQYF.

Written as DNA, the CDR3 is TGCAGCGTTTCCAGGGGGGCGGCTAATGAAAAACTGTTTTTT. Residues: CSVSRGAANEKLFF. This chain joins TRBV29-1 and TRBJ1-4, with 7 bases matching TRBD1. The CDR3 is 14 residues long. CDR1 and CDR2 from the germline V gene are SQVTM and ANQGSEA. Losses at the gene ends were 5 bases for V and 3 bases for J; bases not matched to a gene: 6.

The chain's CDR3 is CASSDTSGGGSTDTQYF. The CDR3 DNA reads as TGTGCCAGCAGTGACACTAGCGGGGGGGGTTCCACAGATACGCAGTATTTT. The chain has TRBV6-4 and TRBJ2-3, with TRBD2 matching 13 bases. Per the germline V gene, CDR1 is MRHNA and CDR2 is SNTAGT. V shed 2 bases, J shed 2 bases, and the junction held 4 bases outside the gene matches. CDR3 length equals 17 residues.

The rearrangement uses TRBV6-6 and TRBJ2-2; 9 bases fit TRBD2. V lost 4 bases and J lost 6; bases outside the gene matches: 6. The germline CDR1 and CDR2 sequences are MNHNY and SVGAGI (reference sequence). This CDR3 has 15 amino acids. The chain's CDR3 is CASSWTSVSSGELFF. For the CDR3, the DNA is TGTGCCAGCAGTTGGACTAGCGTTTCTTCCGGGGAGCTGTTTTTT.

The V call is TRBV4-2, the J call TRBJ2-3; 9 bases agree with TRBD2. The V gene's germline CDR1 is LGHNA and CDR2 YNFKEQ. The junction had 11 bases not matched to a gene; V was cut back by 0 bases and J by 4 bases. This CDR3 region has 18 residues. The chain's CDR3 is CASSQDPGAGGPADTQYF. CDR3 nucleotide sequence: TGTGCCAGCAGCCAAGATCCTGGGGCGGGGGGGCCTGCAGATACGCAGTATTTT.

The rearrangement joins TRBV10-3 to TRBJ1-5; D not resolved. Germline CDR1 ENHRY, CDR2 SYGVKD. Trimming stripped 4 bases from V and 4 bases from J, with 5 bases between. CDR3 length: 12 residues. The CDR3 nucleotides read TGTGCCATCAGTGTCGGGAATCAGCCCCAGCATTTT. Its translation is CAISVGNQPQHF.

The rearrangement uses TRBV4-2 and TRBJ2-1; weak D call: TRBD2 (6 bases). V dropped 1 base and J dropped 4 bases, with 14 bases sitting between them. The CDR3 spans 16 residues. Germline assignment: CDR1 LGHNA and CDR2 YNFKEQ. The CDR3 DNA follows: TGTGCCAGCAGCCAAGTACAGACGGAGGGGTACAATGAGCAGTTCTTC. This translates into CASSQVQTEGYNEQFF.

The rearrangement links TRBV19 to TRBJ2-3; TRBD1 is a possible D gene (6 bases). This CDR3 contains 15 residues. Germline values: CDR1 LNHDA, CDR2 SQIVND (reference sequence). The V gene lost 6 bases and the J gene lost 1 base, with 14 bases spanning the gap. For the CDR3, the DNA is TGTGCCAGTAGGCCTAGGGGGAGTGGCACAGATACGCAGTATTTT. The encoded protein is CASRPRGSGTDTQYF.